The rows below give T cell receptor beta chains drawn from one sample of a study of cytomegalovirus exposure and HLA in healthy donors. This table comes from immunoSEQ multiplex PCR, and its TCRdb copy is limited to in-frame clones, with some not included. The repertoire has approximately 110,000 clones, approximately 80% of them found once; the top ten carry about 2%. What was sequenced was PBMCs. Every receptor here comes from a man in his forties or fifties in good health and CMV-seronegative. Each CDR3 is given with its conserved first and last residue. A D gene is named only where the DNA matches it firmly. Where a row states a size, it is once, few, many or the class of an expanded clone; other rows omit it.

cdr3_aa	cdr3_nt	v_call	d_call	j_call	clone_size
CASSMDRVEGTGELFF	TGTGCCAGTAGTATGGACAGGGTTGAAGGCACCGGGGAGCTGTTTTTT	TRBV19	TRBD1	TRBJ2-2	once
CASSSSTSGDGLDTQYF	TGTGCCAGCAGCTCCTCGACTAGCGGGGACGGATTAGATACGCAGTATTTT	TRBV7-8	TRBD2	TRBJ2-3	-
CASSSPGLVGATDQQDPYTQYF	TGTGCCAGCAGCTCCCCTGGACTAGTGGGGGCCACAGATCAGCAGGATCCCTACACGCAGTATTTT	TRBV13	-	TRBJ2-3	-
CASSFLGGSYGYTF	TGTGCCAGCAGTTTTCTTGGGGGGTCTTATGGCTACACCTTC	TRBV28	-	TRBJ1-2	-
CASSPSAGGGAKNIQYF	TGTGCCAGCAGCCCTTCCGCCGGGGGTGGGGCCAAAAACATTCAGTACTTC	TRBV4-2	-	TRBJ2-4	-
CATSRGKGGEKLFF	TGTGCCACCAGCCGAGGAAAGGGAGGTGAAAAACTGTTTTTT	TRBV15	-	TRBJ1-4	-
CASSVAGTMNTEAFF	TGTGCCAGCAGCGTGGCAGGGACAATGAACACTGAAGCTTTCTTT	TRBV9	-	TRBJ1-1	-
CASSGDREVRGTQYF	TGTGCCAGTAGCGGGGACAGGGAGGTCCGAGGGACCCAGTACTTC	TRBV19	TRBD1	TRBJ2-5	-
CAWSTPRGGSYEQYF	TGTGCCTGGAGTACCCCGCGGGGGGGCAGCTACGAGCAGTACTTC	TRBV30	TRBD2	TRBJ2-7	-
CASSQRGIGIMNTEAFF	TGCGCCAGCAGCCAAAGGGGAATAGGAATAATGAACACTGAAGCTTTCTTT	TRBV4-1	-	TRBJ1-1	few
CASSRDRYFSGANVLTF	TGTGCCAGTAGCCGGGACAGGTACTTCTCTGGGGCCAACGTCCTGACTTTC	TRBV19	TRBD1	TRBJ2-6	-
CASSQDVSRAGYQETQYF	TGCGCCAGCAGCCAAGATGTCTCCAGGGCCGGGTACCAAGAGACCCAGTACTTC	TRBV4-3	-	TRBJ2-5	-
CASSGEGSEAFF	TGTGCCAGCAGCGGGGAGGGCAGTGAAGCTTTCTTT	TRBV9	-	TRBJ1-1	-
CASSPASLGETQYF	TGTGCCAGCTCACCAGCATCGCTCGGGGAGACCCAGTACTTC	TRBV18	-	TRBJ2-5	-
CASSVTQGLNTGELFF	TGTGCCAGCAGCGTCACACAGGGCCTGAACACCGGGGAGCTGTTTTTT	TRBV9	-	TRBJ2-2	-
CSAKRDYEQYF	TGCAGTGCGAAGCGAGACTACGAGCAGTACTTC	TRBV20-1	-	TRBJ2-7	-
CASTLDRVNGIQYF	TGTGCCAGCACCCTGGACAGGGTCAATGGCATTCAGTACTTC	TRBV6-5	TRBD1	TRBJ2-4	once
CASSLWQGSEAFF	TGTGCCAGCAGCTTATGGCAGGGGTCTGAAGCTTTCTTT	TRBV11-2	-	TRBJ1-1	few
CAWSVPHVVGSYEQYF	TGTGCCTGGAGTGTACCCCACGTAGTAGGGAGCTACGAGCAGTACTTC	TRBV30	-	TRBJ2-7	-
CASSMTGPEQFF	TGTGCCAGCAGCATGACAGGGCCTGAGCAGTTCTTC	TRBV11-2	TRBD1	TRBJ2-1	-
CASSQRTGINYGYTF	TGCGCCAGCAGCCAAAGGACAGGGATAAACTATGGCTACACCTTC	TRBV4-1	TRBD1	TRBJ1-2	once
CASSFSIAGGTDTQYF	TGTGCCAGCAGCTTCAGCATAGCGGGGGGGACAGATACGCAGTATTTT	TRBV7-3	TRBD2	TRBJ2-3	-
CATSRDTGQYYGYTF	TGTGCCACCAGCAGAGATACAGGACAGTACTATGGCTACACCTTC	TRBV15	-	TRBJ1-2	-
CASSERSGQGAGYTF	TGCGCCAGCAGTGAGAGGTCAGGGCAGGGCGCCGGCTACACCTTC	TRBV10-2	-	TRBJ1-2	-
CASSHRDRSDNEQFF	TGCGCCAGCAGTCACCGGGACAGATCTGACAATGAGCAGTTCTTC	TRBV5-1	TRBD1	TRBJ2-1	once
CASSQEEGTGAAWNTEAFF	TGCGCCAGCAGCCAAGAAGAAGGGACAGGGGCGGCATGGAACACTGAAGCTTTCTTT	TRBV4-1	TRBD1	TRBJ1-1	-
CASSPKTGPRSKQFF	TGTGCCAGCAGCCCAAAGACAGGGCCTCGTAGTAAGCAGTTCTTC	TRBV7-2	TRBD1	TRBJ2-1	-
CASSLDRPSPLHF	TGTGCCAGCAGCTTGGACAGGCCTTCACCCCTCCACTTT	TRBV7-8	TRBD1	TRBJ1-6	-
CASSSSGVQETQYF	TGTGCCAGCAGCTCTAGCGGGGTACAAGAGACCCAGTACTTC	TRBV7-2	TRBD2	TRBJ2-5	-
CASSEVRGQGASNQPQHF	TGTGCCAGCAGTGAAGTTAGAGGACAGGGGGCCAGCAATCAGCCCCAGCATTTT	TRBV6-4	TRBD1	TRBJ1-5	-
CASSQSGTSNEQFF	TGTGCCAGCAGCCAGTCCGGGACTAGCAATGAGCAGTTCTTC	TRBV4-1	TRBD2	TRBJ2-1	-
CASSQLGAGWNEQFF	TGTGCCAGCAGCCAGCTAGGGGCGGGGTGGAATGAGCAGTTCTTC	TRBV5-4	-	TRBJ2-1	-
CATRGGLGEKLFF	TGCGCCACTAGGGGAGGCCTAGGGGAAAAACTGTTTTTT	TRBV10-2	-	TRBJ1-4	-
CASSLGFIGETGNTIYF	TGCGCCAGCAGCTTGGGTTTTATTGGAGAAACTGGAAACACCATATATTTT	TRBV5-1	-	TRBJ1-3	-
CASSPELGEETQYF	TGTGCCAGCAGCCCAGAACTCGGGGAAGAGACCCAGTACTTC	TRBV9	-	TRBJ2-5	-
CASSLGGPSTDTQYF	TGTGCCAGCAGCTTAGGCGGTCCGAGCACAGATACGCAGTATTTT	TRBV7-9	-	TRBJ2-3	once
CASSSRGFPSYEQYF	TGTGCCAGCAGCTCTCGGGGATTCCCTTCCTACGAGCAGTACTTC	TRBV5-8	-	TRBJ2-7	-
CASSQDDGGAYNEQFF	TGCGCCAGCAGCCAAGACGACGGGGGGGCTTACAATGAGCAGTTCTTC	TRBV4-1	TRBD2	TRBJ2-1	-
CAISEGQGGVGYTF	TGTGCCATCAGTGAAGGACAGGGAGGGGTTGGCTACACCTTC	TRBV10-3	TRBD1	TRBJ1-2	-
CAWSAQGIEQYF	TGTGCCTGGAGCGCACAGGGGATCGAGCAGTACTTC	TRBV30	TRBD1	TRBJ2-7	few
CASSSSGGVDTQYF	TGCGCCAGCAGCTCGAGCGGGGGGGTCGATACGCAGTATTTT	TRBV5-1	TRBD2	TRBJ2-3	-
CASSPWGGWNYGYTF	TGTGCCAGCAGCCCTTGGGGAGGGTGGAACTATGGCTACACCTTC	TRBV5-4	-	TRBJ1-2	-
CASSQDIVTGGWMNYGYTF	TGTGCCAGCAGCCAAGATATCGTTACAGGGGGTTGGATGAACTATGGCTACACCTTC	TRBV14	TRBD1	TRBJ1-2	-
CASRLAGGPVSGELFF	TGTGCCAGCAGACTAGCGGGGGGGCCCGTGTCCGGGGAGCTGTTTTTT	TRBV13	TRBD2	TRBJ2-2	-
CASTSGLYNSPLHF	TGCGCCAGCACATCAGGGCTTTATAATTCACCCCTCCACTTT	TRBV5-1	-	TRBJ1-6	-
CASSFPGTTYNEQFF	TGTGCCAGCAGCTTCCCCGGGACAACCTACAATGAGCAGTTCTTC	TRBV5-4	-	TRBJ2-1	-
CASSKGVGTGELFF	TGTGCCAGCAGCAAGGGGGTGGGCACGGGGGAGCTGTTTTTT	TRBV6-6	-	TRBJ2-2	-
CASSDGAKNIQYF	TGCGCCAGCAGTGACGGGGCCAAAAACATTCAGTACTTC	TRBV10-1	-	TRBJ2-4	few
CAIHEQSNQPQHF	TGTGCCATCCATGAACAAAGCAATCAGCCCCAGCATTTT	TRBV6-1	-	TRBJ1-5	few
CASSQVGEGSPLHF	TGCGCCAGCAGCCAAGTGGGGGAGGGGTCACCCCTCCACTTT	TRBV4-1	-	TRBJ1-6	-
CASSSLAGSYEQYF	TGTGCCAGCAGCTCCCTGGCGGGATCCTACGAGCAGTACTTC	TRBV11-2	-	TRBJ2-7	-
CASSPTLTRQAPYEQYF	TGTGCCAGCTCACCAACTCTAACTCGGCAGGCGCCCTACGAGCAGTACTTC	TRBV18	-	TRBJ2-7	once
CASSEERAKGNTIYF	TGTGCCAGCAGTGAAGAGAGGGCTAAAGGAAACACCATATATTTT	TRBV6-1	-	TRBJ1-3	-